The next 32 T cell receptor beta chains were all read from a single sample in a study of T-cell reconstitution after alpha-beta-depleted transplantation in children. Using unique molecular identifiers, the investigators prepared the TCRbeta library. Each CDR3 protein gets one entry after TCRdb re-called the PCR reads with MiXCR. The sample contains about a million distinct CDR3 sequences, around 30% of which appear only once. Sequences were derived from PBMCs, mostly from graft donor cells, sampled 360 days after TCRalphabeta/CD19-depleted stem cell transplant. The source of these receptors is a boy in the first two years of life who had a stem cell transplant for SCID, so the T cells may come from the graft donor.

The CDR3 DNA follows: TGCGCCAGCAGCCATCGAGCGGGTAGCGGGGGTACAATTCAAGAGACCCAGTACTTC. It codes for CASSHRAGSGGTIQETQYF. This rearrangement joins TRBV4-3 to TRBJ2-5; TRBD2 matches 9 bases. Trimming cost V 3 bases and J 2 bases; bases outside gene matches: 16. The CDR3 contains 19 residues. Germline CDR1 is LGHNA and CDR2 is YSLEER.

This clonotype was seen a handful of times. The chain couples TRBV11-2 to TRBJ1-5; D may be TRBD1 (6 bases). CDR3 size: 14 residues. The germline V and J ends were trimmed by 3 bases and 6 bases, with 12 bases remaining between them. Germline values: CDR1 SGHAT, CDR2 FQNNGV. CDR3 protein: CASSFGGQGQPQHF. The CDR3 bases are TGTGCCAGCAGCTTTGGGGGGCAGGGTCAGCCCCAGCATTTT. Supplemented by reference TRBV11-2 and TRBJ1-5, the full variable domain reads EAGVAQSPRYKIIEKRQSVAFWCNPISGHATLYWYQQILGQGPKLLIQFQNNGVVDDSQLPKDRFSAERLKGVDSTLKIQPAKLEDSAVYLCASSFGGQGQPQHFGDGTRLSIL.

Here the CDR3 DNA reads TGTGCCAGCAGCCCGGACAGGGGTTGGAACACCGGGGAGCTGTTTTTT. This sequence encodes CASSPDRGWNTGELFF. This sequence joins TRBV5-5 and TRBJ2-2; 9 positions match TRBD1. Germline CDR1 SGHKS, CDR2 YYEKEE (reference sequence). CDR3 size: 16 residues. The J segment lost 1 base and the V segment lost 4 bases, leaving 5 bases of the junction unmatched.

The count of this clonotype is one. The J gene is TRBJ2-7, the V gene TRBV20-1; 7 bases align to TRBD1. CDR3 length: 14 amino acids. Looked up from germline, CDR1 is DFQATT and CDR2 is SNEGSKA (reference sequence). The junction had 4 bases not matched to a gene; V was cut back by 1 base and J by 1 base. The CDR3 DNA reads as TGCAGTGCTAGAGCGGGACAGAAATCCTACGAGCAGTACTTC. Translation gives CSARAGQKSYEQYF.

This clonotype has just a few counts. The CDR3 region is CASSYPRNTGELFF. The DNA of the CDR3 is TGTGCCAGCAGTTACCCCAGGAACACCGGGGAGCTGTTTTTT. This chain connects TRBV6-5 to TRBJ2-2, with D unclear. V was cut by 2 bases and J by 1 base, with 5 bases left in between. The CDR3 is made up of 14 amino acids. Germline CDR1 MNHEY, CDR2 SVGAGI.

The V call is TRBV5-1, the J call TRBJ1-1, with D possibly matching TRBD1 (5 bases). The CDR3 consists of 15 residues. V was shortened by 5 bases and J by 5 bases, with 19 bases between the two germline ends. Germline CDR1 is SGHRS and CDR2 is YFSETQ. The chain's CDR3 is CASREGAKEWTEAFF. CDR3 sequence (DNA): TGCGCCAGCAGGGAAGGGGCGAAAGAATGGACTGAAGCTTTCTTT.

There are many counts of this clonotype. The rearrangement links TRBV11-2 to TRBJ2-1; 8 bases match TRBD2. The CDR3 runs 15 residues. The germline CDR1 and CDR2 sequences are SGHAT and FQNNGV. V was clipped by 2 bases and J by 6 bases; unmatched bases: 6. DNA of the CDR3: TGTGCCAGCAGCTTAATCGGACTAGCCGGCAATGAGCAGTTCTTC. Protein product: CASSLIGLAGNEQFF.

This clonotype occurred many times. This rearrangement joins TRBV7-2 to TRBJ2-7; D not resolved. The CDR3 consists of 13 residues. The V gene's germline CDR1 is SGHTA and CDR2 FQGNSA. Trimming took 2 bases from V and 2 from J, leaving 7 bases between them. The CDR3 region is CASSLTAAYEQYF. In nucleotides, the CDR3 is TGTGCCAGCAGCTTAACTGCCGCCTACGAGCAGTACTTC.

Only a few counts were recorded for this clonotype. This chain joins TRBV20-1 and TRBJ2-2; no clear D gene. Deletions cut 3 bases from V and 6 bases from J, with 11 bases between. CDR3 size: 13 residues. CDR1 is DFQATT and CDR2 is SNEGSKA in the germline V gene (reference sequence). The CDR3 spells CSASRQFPGELFF. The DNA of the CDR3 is TGCAGTGCTAGTAGGCAGTTCCCCGGGGAGCTGTTTTTT.

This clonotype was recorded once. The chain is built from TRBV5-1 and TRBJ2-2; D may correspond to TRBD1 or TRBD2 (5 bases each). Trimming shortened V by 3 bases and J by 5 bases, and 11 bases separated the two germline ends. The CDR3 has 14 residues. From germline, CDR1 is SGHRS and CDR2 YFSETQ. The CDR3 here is CASSSTWGTGELFF. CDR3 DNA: TGCGCCAGCAGCTCGACATGGGGGACCGGGGAGCTGTTTTTT.

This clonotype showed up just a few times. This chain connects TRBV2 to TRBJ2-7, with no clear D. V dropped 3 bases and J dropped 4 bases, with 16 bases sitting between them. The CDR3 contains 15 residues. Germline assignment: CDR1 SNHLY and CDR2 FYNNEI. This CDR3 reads CASSESLSVRYEQYF. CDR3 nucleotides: TGTGCCAGCAGTGAGTCGCTCTCCGTGCGGTACGAGCAGTACTTC.

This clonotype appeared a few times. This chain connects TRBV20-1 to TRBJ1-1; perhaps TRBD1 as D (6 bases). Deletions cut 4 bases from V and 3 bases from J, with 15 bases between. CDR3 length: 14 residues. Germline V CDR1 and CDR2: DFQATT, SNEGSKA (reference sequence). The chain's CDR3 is CSATKTGPYTEAFF. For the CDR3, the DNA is TGCAGTGCTACCAAGACAGGACCCTACACTGAAGCTTTCTTT.

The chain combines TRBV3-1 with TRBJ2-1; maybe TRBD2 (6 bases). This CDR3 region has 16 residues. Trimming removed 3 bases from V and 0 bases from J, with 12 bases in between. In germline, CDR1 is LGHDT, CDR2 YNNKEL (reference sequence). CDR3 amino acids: CASSHRRGSSYNEQFF. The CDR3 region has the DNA TGTGCCAGCAGCCATAGGCGGGGTAGCTCCTACAATGAGCAGTTCTTC.

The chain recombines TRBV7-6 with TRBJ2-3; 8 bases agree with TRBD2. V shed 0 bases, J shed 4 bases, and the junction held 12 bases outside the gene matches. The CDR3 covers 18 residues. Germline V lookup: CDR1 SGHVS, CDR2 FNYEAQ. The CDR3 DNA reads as TGTGCCAGCAGCTTAGCGTCGGGCGTAGCGGGGTCCTCAGATACGCAGTATTTT. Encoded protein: CASSLASGVAGSSDTQYF.

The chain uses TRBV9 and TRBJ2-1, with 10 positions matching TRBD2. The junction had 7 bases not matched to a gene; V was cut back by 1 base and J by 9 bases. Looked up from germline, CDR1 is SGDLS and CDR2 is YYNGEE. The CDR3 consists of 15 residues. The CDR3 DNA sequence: TGTGCCAGCAGCGTACTAGCGGGGGCGAGCAGTGAGCAGTTCTTC. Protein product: CASSVLAGASSEQFF.

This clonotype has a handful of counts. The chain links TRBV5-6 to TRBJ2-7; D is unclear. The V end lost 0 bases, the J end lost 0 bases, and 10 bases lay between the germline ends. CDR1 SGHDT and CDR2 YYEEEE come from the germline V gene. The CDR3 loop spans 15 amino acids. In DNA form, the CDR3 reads TGTGCCAGCAGCTTGGGGTTTCGTTCCTCCTACGAGCAGTACTTC. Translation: CASSLGFRSSYEQYF.

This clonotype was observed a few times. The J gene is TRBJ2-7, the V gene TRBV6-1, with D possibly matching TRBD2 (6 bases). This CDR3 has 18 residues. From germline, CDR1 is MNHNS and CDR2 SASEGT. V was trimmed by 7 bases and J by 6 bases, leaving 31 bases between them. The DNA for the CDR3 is TGTGCCAGCAACCCGAGATTAATAACAGGAATCCAGCGGGCCGAGCAGTACTTC. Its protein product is CASNPRLITGIQRAEQYF.

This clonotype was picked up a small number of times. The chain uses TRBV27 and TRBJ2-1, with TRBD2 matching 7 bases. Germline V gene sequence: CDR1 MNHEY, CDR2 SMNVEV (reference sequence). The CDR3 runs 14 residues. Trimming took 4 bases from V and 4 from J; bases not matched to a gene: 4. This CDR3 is CASSWGGEYNEQFF. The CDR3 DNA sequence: TGTGCCAGCAGTTGGGGGGGGGAATACAATGAGCAGTTCTTC.

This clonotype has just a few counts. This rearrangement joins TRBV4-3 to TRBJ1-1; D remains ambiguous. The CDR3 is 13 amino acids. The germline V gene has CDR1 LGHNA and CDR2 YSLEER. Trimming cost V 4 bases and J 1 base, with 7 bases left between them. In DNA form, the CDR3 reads TGCGCCAGCAGCCTACACGGGAACACTGAAGCTTTCTTT. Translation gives CASSLHGNTEAFF.

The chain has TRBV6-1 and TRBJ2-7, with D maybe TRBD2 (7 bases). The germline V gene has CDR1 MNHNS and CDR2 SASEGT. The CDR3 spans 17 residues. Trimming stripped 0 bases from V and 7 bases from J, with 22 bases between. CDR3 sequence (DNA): TGTGCCAGCAGTGAAGCGGGGGCCCGGGACTACACTACGGAGCAGTACTTC. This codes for CASSEAGARDYTTEQYF.

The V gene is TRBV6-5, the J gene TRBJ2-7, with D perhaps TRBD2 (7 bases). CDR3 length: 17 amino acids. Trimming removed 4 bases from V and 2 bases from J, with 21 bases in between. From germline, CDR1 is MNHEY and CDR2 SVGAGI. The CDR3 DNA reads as TGTGCCAGCAGTTTTGGGAAAAAGTGGGGGGGCACCTACGAGCAGTACTTC. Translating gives CASSFGKKWGGTYEQYF.

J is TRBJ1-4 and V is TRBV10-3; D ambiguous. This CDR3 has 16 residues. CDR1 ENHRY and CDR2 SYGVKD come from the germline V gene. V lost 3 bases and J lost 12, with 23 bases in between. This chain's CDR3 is CAISEGTLALAEELFF. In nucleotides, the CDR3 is TGTGCCATCAGTGAAGGTACCCTAGCCCTCGCGGAAGAACTGTTTTTT.

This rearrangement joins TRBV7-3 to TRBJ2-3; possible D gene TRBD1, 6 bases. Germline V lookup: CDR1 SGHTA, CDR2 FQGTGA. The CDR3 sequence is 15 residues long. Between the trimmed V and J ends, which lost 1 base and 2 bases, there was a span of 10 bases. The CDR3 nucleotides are TGTGCCAGCAGCTTAAGGGACACCTACACAGATACGCAGTATTTT. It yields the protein CASSLRDTYTDTQYF.

DNA for the CDR3: TGCGCCAGCAGCTTGGCCGGGACAGAGGGAGATACGCAGTATTTT. Its protein product is CASSLAGTEGDTQYF. The chain has TRBV5-1 and TRBJ2-3; 7 nucleotides match TRBD1. Germline CDR1 SGHRS, CDR2 YFSETQ. V shed 0 bases and J 5 bases; nucleotides not matched to a gene: 6. The CDR3 runs 15 residues. The whole variable domain, filled in from reference TRBV5-1 and TRBJ2-3, reads KAGVTQTPRYLIKTRGQQVTLSCSPISGHRSVSWYQQTPGQGLQFLFEYFSETQRNKGNFPGRFSGRQFSNSRSEMNVSTLELGDSALYLCASSLAGTEGDTQYFGPGTRLTVL.

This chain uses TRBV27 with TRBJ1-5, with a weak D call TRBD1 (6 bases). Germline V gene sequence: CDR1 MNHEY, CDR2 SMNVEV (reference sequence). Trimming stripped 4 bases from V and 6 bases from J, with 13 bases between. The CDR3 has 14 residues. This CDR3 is CASSYAGGGQPQHF. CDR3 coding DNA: TGTGCCAGCAGTTATGCCGGGGGCGGTCAGCCCCAGCATTTT.

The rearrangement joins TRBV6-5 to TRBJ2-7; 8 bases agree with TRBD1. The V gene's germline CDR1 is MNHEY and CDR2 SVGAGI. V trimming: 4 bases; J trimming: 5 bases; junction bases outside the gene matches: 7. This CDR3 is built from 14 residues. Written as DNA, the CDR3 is TGTGCCAGCAGTTCCCAGGGGGCCGGGGACGAGCAGTACTTC. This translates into CASSSQGAGDEQYF.

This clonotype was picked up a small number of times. The CDR3 DNA is TGTGCCAGCACTCCGTGGGGGCTGGGGGAAAAACTGTTTTTT. Residues: CASTPWGLGEKLFF. The rearrangement links TRBV12-3 or TRBV12-4 to TRBJ1-4; D may be TRBD1 (6 bases). Trimming shortened V by 7 bases and J by 8 bases, and 17 bases separated the two germline ends. The CDR3 extends over 14 amino acids.

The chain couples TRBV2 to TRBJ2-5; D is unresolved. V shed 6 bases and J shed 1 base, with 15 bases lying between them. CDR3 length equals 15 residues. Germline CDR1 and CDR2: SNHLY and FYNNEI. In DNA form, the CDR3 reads TGTGCCAGCAGCCGTATATTGCGGTCCCAAGAGACCCAGTACTTC. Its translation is CASSRILRSQETQYF.

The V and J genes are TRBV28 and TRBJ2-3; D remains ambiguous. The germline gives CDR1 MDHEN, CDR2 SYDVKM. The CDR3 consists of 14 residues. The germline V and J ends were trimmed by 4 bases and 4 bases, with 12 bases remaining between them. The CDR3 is CASSSPPRSDTQYF. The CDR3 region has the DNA TGTGCCAGCAGTTCCCCTCCTAGGTCAGATACGCAGTATTTT.

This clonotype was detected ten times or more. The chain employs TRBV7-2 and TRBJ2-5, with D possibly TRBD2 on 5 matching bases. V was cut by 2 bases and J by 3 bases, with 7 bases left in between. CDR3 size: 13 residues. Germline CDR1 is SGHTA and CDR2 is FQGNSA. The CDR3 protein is CASSLNGKETQYF. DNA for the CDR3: TGTGCCAGCAGCTTAAACGGGAAAGAGACCCAGTACTTC.

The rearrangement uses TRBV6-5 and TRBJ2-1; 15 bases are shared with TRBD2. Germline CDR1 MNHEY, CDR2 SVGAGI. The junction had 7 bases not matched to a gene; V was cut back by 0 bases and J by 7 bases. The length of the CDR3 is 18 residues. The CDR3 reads CASSYSPWTSGGANEQFF. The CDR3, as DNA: TGTGCCAGCAGTTACTCCCCCTGGACTAGCGGGGGGGCAAATGAGCAGTTCTTC.

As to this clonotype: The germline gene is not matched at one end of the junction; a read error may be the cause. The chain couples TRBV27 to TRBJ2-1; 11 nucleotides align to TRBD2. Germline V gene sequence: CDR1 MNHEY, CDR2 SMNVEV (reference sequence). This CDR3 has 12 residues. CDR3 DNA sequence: TGCACAACTAGCGGGGGAAACAATGAGCAGTTCTTC. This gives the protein CTTSGGNNEQFF.